This entry features one TCR beta chain sequence. The antigen remains unidentified. The same CDR3 also results from other DNA sequences found in this sample. V was shortened by 3 bases and J by 2 bases, with 7 bases between the two germline ends. The CDR3 covers 13 residues. Sequencing was performed with immunoSEQ multiplex PCR; in TCRdb, only in-frame clones are kept and a portion is missing. In the table there are about 110,000 clones, about 89% of which are singletons. The record originates from a study of T cell responses to AZD1222 COVID-19 vaccine. Overall study findings and caveats: Donors were chiefly white British, with a greater number of females, and clonal diversity was perhaps underestimated. Dominant CD4 TCR responses targeted spike regions 160-218 and 743-854. Spike-specific TCR breadth and depth rose after two AZD1222 doses. The study sampled repertoires only after the peak T cell response.

This clonotype was obtained from an adult in good health. This chain joins TRBV12-3 or TRBV12-4 and TRBJ1-2; unclear D gene. Here the sequenced sample was peripheral blood, taken on day 0 of AZD1222 vaccination. This CDR3 reads CASSFGENYGYTF. CDR3 DNA: TGTGCCAGCAGTTTCGGGGAAAACTATGGCTACACCTTC.